The rows below give T cell receptor beta chains drawn from one sample of a study of response to subunit inactivated influenza vaccine. TCRdb used MiXCR to reprocess the RT-PCR reads, holding one entry per CDR3 protein. The data show about 480,000 distinct CDR3 sequences, with approximately 12% seen just once and about an eighth held by the top ten. The input for sequencing was PBMCs from blood, taken roughly 46 days after vaccination. Receptor source: a man between 50 and 59 years old who received an inactivated influenza vaccine. Each CDR3 is given with its conserved first and last residue. Each record gives: clone size, D gene, J gene, V gene, CDR3 DNA, CDR3 protein. D genes are given only for firm matches. Some rows have no size entry. The others give once, few or many, or a class for an expanded clone.

size: many; D: .; J: TRBJ2-7; V: TRBV29-1; DNA: TGCAGCGTTGCCGCGCCTCAGGCCCCCTACGAGCAGTACTTC; CDR3: CSVAAPQAPYEQYF
size: .; D: .; J: TRBJ1-2; V: TRBV11-2; DNA: TGTGCCAGCAGCTTAGCGGGGCCCTATGGCTACACCTTC; CDR3: CASSLAGPYGYTF
size: many; D: TRBD2; J: TRBJ2-1; V: TRBV5-1; DNA: TGCGCCAGCAGGCCCGGGACTAGCGGGGCTGAGCAGTTCTTC; CDR3: CASRPGTSGAEQFF
size: few; D: .; J: TRBJ2-3; V: TRBV10-1; DNA: TGCGCCAGCAGTGAGCTGTCTAGCACAGATACGCAGTATTTT; CDR3: CASSELSSTDTQYF
size: .; D: .; J: TRBJ1-6; V: TRBV7-2; DNA: TGTGCCAGCAGCTTATACGGGGCCAGCTCCTATAATTCACCCCTCCACTTT; CDR3: CASSLYGASSYNSPLHF
size: .; D: .; J: TRBJ1-2; V: TRBV20-1; DNA: TGCAGTGCTACCAGTACGGGATTACCCTACTATGGCTACACCTTC; CDR3: CSATSTGLPYYGYTF
size: few; D: .; J: TRBJ2-7; V: TRBV28; DNA: TGTGCCAGCAGTTTTGAACGGGACGAGCAGTACTTC; CDR3: CASSFERDEQYF
size: .; D: .; J: TRBJ2-1; V: TRBV5-1; DNA: TGCGCCAGCAGCTTCCAACGTAATGAGCAGTTCTTC; CDR3: CASSFQRNEQFF
size: .; D: .; J: TRBJ2-5; V: TRBV7-2; DNA: TGTGCCAGCAGCTTAGGAGCTATCCCCGGGCCACAAGAGACCCAGTACTTC; CDR3: CASSLGAIPGPQETQYF
size: .; D: .; J: TRBJ2-3; V: TRBV6-2/TRBV6-3; DNA: TGTGCCAGCAGAACTGGACTGTATCAGGGCACGCAGTATTTT; CDR3: CASRTGLYQGTQYF
size: few; D: .; J: TRBJ2-7; V: TRBV28; DNA: TGTGCCAGCAGGAAGACCATCAGGGGTGAAACCTACGAGCAGTACTTC; CDR3: CASRKTIRGETYEQYF
size: few; D: .; J: TRBJ2-7; V: TRBV5-5; DNA: TGTGCCAGCAGGGGATTTGGGTCCGGGAATTACGAGCAGTACTTC; CDR3: CASRGFGSGNYEQYF
size: .; D: .; J: TRBJ2-3; V: TRBV3-1; DNA: TGTGCCAGCAGCCCTAGGACAGACCCGCAGTATTTT; CDR3: CASSPRTDPQYF
size: few; D: TRBD1; J: TRBJ1-6; V: TRBV6-5; DNA: TGTGCCAGCAGTTACGACAGGGCGGATTCACCCCTCCACTTT; CDR3: CASSYDRADSPLHF
size: .; D: .; J: TRBJ1-1; V: TRBV12-3/TRBV12-4; DNA: TGTGCCAGCAGACGTGGACAGTCGAACACTGAAGCTTTCTTT; CDR3: CASRRGQSNTEAFF
size: few; D: TRBD1; J: TRBJ1-2; V: TRBV30; DNA: TGTGCCTGCATACCGGGACAGGGGGTCTCTAACTATGGCTACACCTTC; CDR3: CACIPGQGVSNYGYTF
size: many; D: .; J: TRBJ2-7; V: TRBV12-3/TRBV12-4; DNA: TGTGCCAGCAGTCTCCTACAGGGTTCCTACGAGCAGTACTTC; CDR3: CASSLLQGSYEQYF
size: few; D: TRBD2; J: TRBJ2-1; V: TRBV20-1; DNA: TGCAGTTTAGACGGACTAGTGGGTAAAGAGCAGTTCTTC; CDR3: CSLDGLVGKEQFF
size: .; D: TRBD1; J: TRBJ2-2; V: TRBV6-1; DNA: TGTGCCAGCAGTCAGTCCCGGGACAGGGTTTCAAGGGTCGGGGAGCTGTTTTTT; CDR3: CASSQSRDRVSRVGELFF
size: .; D: TRBD2; J: TRBJ2-1; V: TRBV20-1; DNA: TGCAGTGCTCTCACCGCCACTAGCGGGAGAGGCCATGAGCAGTTCTTC; CDR3: CSALTATSGRGHEQFF
size: few; D: .; J: TRBJ2-3; V: TRBV5-4; DNA: TGTGCCAGCAGGTCCCGTGGGGGCTCGTATACGCAGTATTTT; CDR3: CASRSRGGSYTQYF
size: .; D: TRBD2; J: TRBJ2-2; V: TRBV6-2/TRBV6-3; DNA: TGTGCCAGCAGTTACAGACTAGCTGGGTCCGGGGAGCTGTTTTTT; CDR3: CASSYRLAGSGELFF
size: few; D: TRBD2; J: TRBJ2-1; V: TRBV7-2; DNA: TGTGCCAGCAGCCAATCTGGGGGGGTTAGCTCCTACAATGAGCAGTTCTTC; CDR3: CASSQSGGVSSYNEQFF
size: .; D: .; J: TRBJ2-7; V: TRBV6-2/TRBV6-3; DNA: TGTGCCAGCAACCGGGACCCATACCCCTACGAGCAGTACTTC; CDR3: CASNRDPYPYEQYF
size: few; D: .; J: TRBJ2-5; V: TRBV4-3; DNA: TGCGCCAGCAGCCAAGAACAGCACGAGCAAGAGACCCAGTACTTC; CDR3: CASSQEQHEQETQYF
size: few; D: .; J: TRBJ1-3; V: TRBV19; DNA: TGTGCCAGTAGACCACTTGACCGAACCTCTGGAAACACCATATATTTT; CDR3: CASRPLDRTSGNTIYF
size: many; D: TRBD1; J: TRBJ2-7; V: TRBV18; DNA: TGTGCCAGCTCACCCGGGACAGGAGGCGAGCAGTACTTC; CDR3: CASSPGTGGEQYF
size: .; D: .; J: TRBJ2-3; V: TRBV7-8; DNA: TGTGCCAGCAGCTTAGCGGACAGACCGGAGTATTTT; CDR3: CASSLADRPEYF
size: .; D: .; J: TRBJ2-4; V: TRBV6-2/TRBV6-3; DNA: TGTGCCAGCAGTTACTCGACGGTGGGCCCAGCCAAAAACATTCAGTACTTC; CDR3: CASSYSTVGPAKNIQYF
size: many; D: .; J: TRBJ1-1; V: TRBV18; DNA: TGTGCCAGCTCACCACAGAAGAACACTGAAGCTTTCTTT; CDR3: CASSPQKNTEAFF
size: many; D: .; J: TRBJ2-1; V: TRBV28; DNA: TGTGCCAGCAGCCCATCGGGGCAGGGAGAGTTCTTC; CDR3: CASSPSGQGEFF
size: few; D: .; J: TRBJ2-3; V: TRBV4-2; DNA: TGTGCCAGCAGCCAAGGTCCAGACACAGATACGCAGTATTTT; CDR3: CASSQGPDTDTQYF
size: many; D: .; J: TRBJ2-7; V: TRBV11-2; DNA: TGTGCCAGCAGCTTAGTCCCCCTACTCCGGGACTCACAGTTTTTTGAGCAGTACTTC; CDR3: CASSLVPLLRDSQFFEQYF
size: many; D: TRBD1; J: TRBJ2-1; V: TRBV6-5; DNA: TGTGCCAGCAGTTATATAAGACAGGGGCCCGTCTACAATGAGCAGTTCTTC; CDR3: CASSYIRQGPVYNEQFF
size: .; D: TRBD1; J: TRBJ2-5; V: TRBV5-1; DNA: TGCGCCAGCAGGCCGGGACAGGGAGAGCAGACCCAGTACTTC; CDR3: CASRPGQGEQTQYF
size: .; D: .; J: TRBJ2-5; V: TRBV7-9; DNA: TGTGCCAGCAGCAACCAGCCGGGGGAGACCCAGTACTTC; CDR3: CASSNQPGETQYF
size: .; D: TRBD2; J: TRBJ2-3; V: TRBV10-2; DNA: TGCGCCAGCAGTGAGTCGGGACGGCCATCGGGACTAGCGGGAGATACGCACTATTTT; CDR3: CASSESGRPSGLAGDTHYF
size: many; D: .; J: TRBJ2-2; V: TRBV7-9; DNA: TGTGCCAGCAGCTCAATCTCCGGGGAGCTGTTTTTT; CDR3: CASSSISGELFF
size: few; D: .; J: TRBJ2-6; V: TRBV6-1; DNA: TGTGCCAGCAGCCACGGTCGGTTCTCTGGGGCCAACGTCCTGACTTTC; CDR3: CASSHGRFSGANVLTF
size: few; D: TRBD1; J: TRBJ2-1; V: TRBV6-5; DNA: TGTGCCAGCAGTTACTCGATGGGACAGGGGGCTTCATACAATGAGCAGTTCTTC; CDR3: CASSYSMGQGASYNEQFF
size: .; D: .; J: TRBJ1-1; V: TRBV10-3; DNA: TGTGCCATCAGTGACAGCTTGAACACTGAAGCTTTCTTT; CDR3: CAISDSLNTEAFF
size: .; D: .; J: TRBJ2-7; V: TRBV7-2; DNA: TGTGCCAGCAGCTTAAGCTACCACTACGAGCAGTACTTC; CDR3: CASSLSYHYEQYF
size: .; D: TRBD1; J: TRBJ2-3; V: TRBV2; DNA: TGTGCCAGCAGTAGGGGGCCCCTGGAAGATACGCAGTATTTT; CDR3: CASSRGPLEDTQYF
size: many; D: .; J: TRBJ2-2; V: TRBV3-1; DNA: TGTGCCAGCAGCCAAGCACAGAACACCGGGGAGCTGTTTTTT; CDR3: CASSQAQNTGELFF
size: .; D: .; J: TRBJ1-2; V: TRBV6-2/TRBV6-3; DNA: TGTGCCAGCAGTAACACCGGGACGTTCAGCGGCTACACCTTC; CDR3: CASSNTGTFSGYTF
size: .; D: .; J: TRBJ2-6; V: TRBV10-3; DNA: TGTGCCATCTCGGCGGGGTCTGGGGCCAACGTCCTGACTTTC; CDR3: CAISAGSGANVLTF
size: .; D: .; J: TRBJ2-7; V: TRBV18; DNA: TGTGCCAGCTCAAAACAGGGTACCTACGAGCAGTACTTC; CDR3: CASSKQGTYEQYF
size: few; D: .; J: TRBJ1-2; V: TRBV29-1; DNA: TGCAGCGTTGAGAAAAGCTATGGCTACACCTTC; CDR3: CSVEKSYGYTF
size: few; D: .; J: TRBJ2-4; V: TRBV5-1; DNA: TGCGCCAGCAGCTCCTCTAAGAGCGTACTCAAAAACATTCAGTACTTC; CDR3: CASSSSKSVLKNIQYF
size: .; D: .; J: TRBJ2-5; V: TRBV2; DNA: TGTGCCAGCAGTGAATTAACCCAGTACTTC; CDR3: CASSELTQYF
size: many; D: TRBD1; J: TRBJ1-2; V: TRBV6-5; DNA: TGTGCCAGCAGTTCGGACAGGGTGTTACGAGGCTACACCTTC; CDR3: CASSSDRVLRGYTF
size: .; D: .; J: TRBJ2-7; V: TRBV28; DNA: TGTGCCAGCAGTTTATCGAAGGCCGAGCAGTACTTC; CDR3: CASSLSKAEQYF
size: .; D: .; J: TRBJ2-3; V: TRBV15; DNA: TGTGCCACCAGCAGAGGTCCAGATCCCTTCACAGATACGCAGTATTTT; CDR3: CATSRGPDPFTDTQYF
size: .; D: .; J: TRBJ1-3; V: TRBV7-2; DNA: TGTGCCAGCAGCTTAGTCCCTGGAAACACCATATATTTT; CDR3: CASSLVPGNTIYF
size: .; D: .; J: TRBJ1-2; V: TRBV29-1; DNA: TGCAGCGTTTCACTCCGTCCCGGCGGCTACACCTTC; CDR3: CSVSLRPGGYTF